This T cell receptor (beta chain) is from a study of CD8 T cells in Susac syndrome. This CDR3 region has 14 residues. Trimming cost V 7 bases and J 6 bases, with 17 bases left between them. The authors reverse transcribed about 0.5 to 1 ug RNA with random hexamers. TCR beta CDR3 was amplified by immunoSEQ covering 54 Vbeta and 13 Jbeta. One entry per CDR3 protein, called by TCRdb with MiXCR from the immunoSEQ multiplex PCR reads. The data hold 250,000 to 300,000 distinct CDR3 sequences, with 85% observed a single time. The clonotype was recovered from a human donor with multiple sclerosis. This chain uses TRBV12-3 or TRBV12-4 with TRBJ2-3; tentatively, D is TRBD1 or TRBD2 (5 bases each). Material for sequencing was CD8+ T cells from PBMCs. The CDR3 region has the DNA TGTGCCAGCACGGACACGAGGGTGTGGGATACGCAGTATTTT. Protein product: CASTDTRVWDTQYF.